This T cell receptor beta chain was sequenced for a study of regulatory T cells in long-lasting Graves disease. Findings of the study overall: New patients shared about a thousand public clonotypes, fewer than the 2,500 to 3,500 shared by persistent patients.

V lost 11 bases to trimming and J lost 3 bases; unmatched junction nucleotides: 7. Germline CDR1 is LNHDA and CDR2 is SQIVND (reference sequence). The CDR3 consists of 14 residues. Time point defined: newly diagnosed GD, antithyroid drugs for less than 3 months. The authors made the TCR library using RNA they extracted from PBMCs. Patients of an endocrinology department in Xi'an, China, were included. This clonotype appeared a few times. Its antigen is not known. Construction of TCR beta libraries relied on iRepertoire HTBI primers and on Arm-PCR targeting CDR3 regions. Each CDR3 protein gets one entry after TCRdb re-called the multiplex PCR reads with MiXCR. The table lists about 620,000 distinct CDR3 sequences, roughly 16% of them singletons, with around 19% in the top ten. In addition, the sample was reused for a study of T cells in Graves' hyperthyroidism and ophthalmopathy. According to that study: Graves' hyperthyroidism was deemed stable absent ophthalmopathy progression within 18 months.

The sequences come from peripheral blood mononuclear cells (PBMCs), collected at new diagnosis, from a patient treated with antithyroid drugs. The receptor comes from a woman in her 30s with Graves disease. The J gene is TRBJ1-4, the V gene TRBV19, with 9 bases lining up with TRBD1. The CDR3 bases are TGTGCCTCTGGACAGGGGCTGTCTAATGAAAAACTGTTTTTT. This encodes CASGQGLSNEKLFF.